This TCR beta chain came from a study of blood T cell repertoires in COVID-19. This table comes from immunoSEQ multiplex PCR, and its TCRdb copy is limited to in-frame clones, with some not included. The table has 250,000 to 350,000 clones, 88% seen once. Per germline, CDR1 MNHEY and CDR2 SVGAGI. This CDR3 is built from 12 residues. V was clipped by 8 bases and J by 6 bases, with 14 bases between them. The TCR sequence derives from a woman aged 30 to 39 with COVID-19, enrolled during active disease. The chain couples TRBV6-5 to TRBJ2-7; tentative D call: TRBD2 (7 bases). Input material: peripheral blood. The CDR3 nucleotides are TGTGCCAGCCACGGGGGGCATGGCGAGCAGTACTTC. Protein: CASHGGHGEQYF.